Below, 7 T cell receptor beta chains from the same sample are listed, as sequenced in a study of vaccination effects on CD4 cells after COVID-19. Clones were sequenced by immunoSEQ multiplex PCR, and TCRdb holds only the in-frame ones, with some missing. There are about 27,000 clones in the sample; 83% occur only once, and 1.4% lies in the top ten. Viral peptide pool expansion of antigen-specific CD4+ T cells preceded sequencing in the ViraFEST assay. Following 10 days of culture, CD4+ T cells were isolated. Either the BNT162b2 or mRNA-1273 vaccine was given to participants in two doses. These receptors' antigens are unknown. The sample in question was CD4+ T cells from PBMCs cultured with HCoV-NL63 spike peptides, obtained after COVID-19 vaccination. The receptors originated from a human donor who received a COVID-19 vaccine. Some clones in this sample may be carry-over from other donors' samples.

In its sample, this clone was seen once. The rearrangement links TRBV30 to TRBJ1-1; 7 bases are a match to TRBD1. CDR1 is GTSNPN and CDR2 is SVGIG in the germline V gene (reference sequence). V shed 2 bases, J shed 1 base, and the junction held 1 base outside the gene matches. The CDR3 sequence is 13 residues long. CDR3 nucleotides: TGTGCCTGGAGTTCAGGGGGGAACACTGAAGCTTTCTTT. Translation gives CAWSSGGNTEAFF.

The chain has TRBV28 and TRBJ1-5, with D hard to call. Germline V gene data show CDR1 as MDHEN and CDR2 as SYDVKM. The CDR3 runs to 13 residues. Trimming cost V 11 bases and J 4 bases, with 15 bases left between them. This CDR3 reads CASRSTTNQPQHF. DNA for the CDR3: TGTGCCTCCCGATCTACCACAAATCAGCCCCAGCATTTT.

CDR3 protein: CASKRGQGTEAFF. CDR3 nucleotides: TGCGCCAGCAAACGGGGACAAGGCACTGAAGCTTTCTTT. The rearrangement joins TRBV10-2 to TRBJ1-1, with D maybe TRBD1 (6 bases). Germline V lookup: CDR1 WSHSY, CDR2 SAAADI. This CDR3 comprises 13 residues. The V end was cut by 7 bases, the J end by 4 bases, with 13 bases between.

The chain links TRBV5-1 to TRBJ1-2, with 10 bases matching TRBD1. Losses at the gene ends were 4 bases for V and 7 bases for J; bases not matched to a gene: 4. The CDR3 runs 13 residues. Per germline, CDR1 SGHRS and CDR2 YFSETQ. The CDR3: CASSLGQGVGYTF. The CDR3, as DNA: TGCGCCAGCAGCCTTGGACAGGGGGTTGGCTACACCTTC.

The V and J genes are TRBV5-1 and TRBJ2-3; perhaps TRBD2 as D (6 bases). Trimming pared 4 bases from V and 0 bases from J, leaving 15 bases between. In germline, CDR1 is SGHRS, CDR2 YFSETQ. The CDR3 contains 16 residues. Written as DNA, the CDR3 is TGCGCCAGCAGCCCGCCAGGGCGGGGAAGCACAGATACGCAGTATTTT. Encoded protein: CASSPPGRGSTDTQYF.

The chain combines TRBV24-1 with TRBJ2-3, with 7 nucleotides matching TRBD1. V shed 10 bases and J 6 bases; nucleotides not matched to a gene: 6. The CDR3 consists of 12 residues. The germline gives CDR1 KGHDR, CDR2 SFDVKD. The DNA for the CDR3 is TGTGCCACGACAGGGAATGAGGATACGCAGTATTTT. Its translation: CATTGNEDTQYF.

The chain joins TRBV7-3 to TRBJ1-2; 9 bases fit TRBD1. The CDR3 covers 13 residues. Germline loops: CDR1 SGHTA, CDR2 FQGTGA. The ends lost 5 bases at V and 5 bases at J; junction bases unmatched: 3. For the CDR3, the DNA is TGTGCCAGCAGCCAGGGACAGGGATATGGCTACACCTTC. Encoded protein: CASSQGQGYGYTF.